Listed below are T cell receptor beta chains from one sample, sequenced in a study of T-cell memory formation after mild COVID-19. TCRdb passed the 5' RACE reads through MiXCR, listing each CDR3 protein once. The profile covers hundreds of thousands of distinct CDR3 sequences, with about 20% appearing a single time and around 9.2% taken by the ten largest. The specimen was PBMCs or a T cell subset sorted from them (not recorded which). Receptor source: an adult woman who had mild COVID-19 (a few samples of this study predate the infection). Cell type and time point are not known. Both conserved end residues are part of each CDR3. Each record gives: J gene, V gene, CDR3 protein.

TRBJ1-4 TRBV27 CASSLWGRGGNEKLFF
TRBJ2-3 TRBV3-1 CASSPRTSGGASDTQYF
TRBJ2-5 TRBV6-5 CASSEQGGQETQYF
TRBJ2-2 TRBV29-1 CSVGGGSGYTGELFF
TRBJ1-4 TRBV21-1 CASSKRRVREKLFF
TRBJ2-5 TRBV29-1 CSVASPSGGEETQYF
TRBJ2-6 TRBV7-2 CASSLDTIRANVLTF
TRBJ2-3 TRBV4-3 CASSQDLAGSTDTQYF
TRBJ2-7 TRBV5-1 CASSLDSKLQREQYF
TRBJ2-7 TRBV12-3/TRBV12-4 CASSNRLAANEQYF
TRBJ1-1 TRBV12-3/TRBV12-4 CASSLGEGTEAFF
TRBJ1-2 TRBV12-3/TRBV12-4 CASSEIRGPGYGYTF
TRBJ1-1 TRBV29-1 CSVEEGSAKAFF
TRBJ2-7 TRBV20-1 CSATQRGTRGYEQYF
TRBJ2-7 TRBV29-1 CSVEEVQRDSSYEQYF
TRBJ1-1 TRBV12-3/TRBV12-4 CASGAGGTEAFF
TRBJ1-1 TRBV5-1 CASSLPGSGGTEAFF
TRBJ2-2 TRBV9 CASSVAPNTGELFF
TRBJ2-1 TRBV24-1 CATSDVTSGSGNEQFF
TRBJ2-1 TRBV24-1 CATSDLGAGGNNEQFF
TRBJ2-1 TRBV12-3/TRBV12-4 CASSPLFAGSYNEQFF
TRBJ1-1 TRBV2 CASPRGGAGWTEAFF
TRBJ1-2 TRBV29-1 CSVERDRGRGYTF
TRBJ2-7 TRBV5-6 CASSSGTAPFIYEQYF